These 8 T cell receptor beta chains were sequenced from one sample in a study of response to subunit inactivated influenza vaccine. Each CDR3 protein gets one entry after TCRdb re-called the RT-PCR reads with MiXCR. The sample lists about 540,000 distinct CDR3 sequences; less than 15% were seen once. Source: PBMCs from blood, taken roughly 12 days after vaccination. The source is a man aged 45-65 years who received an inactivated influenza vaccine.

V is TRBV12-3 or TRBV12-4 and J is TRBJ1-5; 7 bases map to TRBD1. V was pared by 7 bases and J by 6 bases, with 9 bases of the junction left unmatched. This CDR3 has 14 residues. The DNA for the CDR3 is TGTGCCAGCACCCCCGACAGGGCTGGTCAGCCCCAGCATTTT. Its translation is CASTPDRAGQPQHF.

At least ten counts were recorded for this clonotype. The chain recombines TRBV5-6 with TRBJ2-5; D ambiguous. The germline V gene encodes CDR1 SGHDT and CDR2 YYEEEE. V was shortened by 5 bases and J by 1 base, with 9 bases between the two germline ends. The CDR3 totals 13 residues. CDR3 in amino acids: CASRKGVQETQYF. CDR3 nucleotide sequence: TGTGCCAGCAGAAAGGGCGTCCAAGAGACCCAGTACTTC.

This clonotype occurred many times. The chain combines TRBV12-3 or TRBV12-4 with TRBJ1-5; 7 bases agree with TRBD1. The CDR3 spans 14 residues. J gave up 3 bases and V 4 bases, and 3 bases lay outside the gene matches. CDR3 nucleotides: TGTGCCAGCAGTTCAGGGGGAAACAATCAGCCCCAGCATTTT. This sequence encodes CASSSGGNNQPQHF.

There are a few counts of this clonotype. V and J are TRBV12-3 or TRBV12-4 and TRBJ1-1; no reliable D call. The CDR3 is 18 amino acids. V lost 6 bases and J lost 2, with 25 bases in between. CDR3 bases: TGTGCCAGCAGCGCGGAAACGTACCGGTCGCCGGTCAACACTGAAGCTTTCTTT. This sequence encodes CASSAETYRSPVNTEAFF.

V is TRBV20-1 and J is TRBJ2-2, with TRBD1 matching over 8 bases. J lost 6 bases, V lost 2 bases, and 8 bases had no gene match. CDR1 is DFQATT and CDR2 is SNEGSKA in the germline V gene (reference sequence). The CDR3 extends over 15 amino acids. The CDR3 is CSARSLGQAAGELFF. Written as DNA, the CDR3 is TGCAGTGCTAGATCGCTGGGACAGGCGGCCGGGGAGCTGTTTTTT.

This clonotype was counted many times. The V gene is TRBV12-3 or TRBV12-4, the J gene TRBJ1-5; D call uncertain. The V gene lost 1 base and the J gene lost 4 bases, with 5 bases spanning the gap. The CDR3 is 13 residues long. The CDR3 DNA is TGTGCCAGCAGTTTAGATGAGAATCAGCCCCAGCATTTT. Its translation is CASSLDENQPQHF.

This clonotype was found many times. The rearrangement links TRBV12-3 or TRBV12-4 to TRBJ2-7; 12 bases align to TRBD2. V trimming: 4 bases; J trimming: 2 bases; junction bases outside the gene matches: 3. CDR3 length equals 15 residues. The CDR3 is CASSSTSGRTYEQYF. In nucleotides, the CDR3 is TGTGCCAGCAGTTCCACTAGCGGGAGGACCTACGAGCAGTACTTC.

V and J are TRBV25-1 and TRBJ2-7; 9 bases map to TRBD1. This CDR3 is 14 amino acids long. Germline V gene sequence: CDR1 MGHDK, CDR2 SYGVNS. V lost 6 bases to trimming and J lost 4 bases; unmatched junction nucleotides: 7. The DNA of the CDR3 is TGTGCCAGCAGGGGGACAGGGCTTCGATACGAGCAGTACTTC. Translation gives CASRGTGLRYEQYF.